This record looks at one T cell receptor (beta chain) sequence and its context. Its target is unknown. The data belong to a study of cytomegalovirus exposure and HLA in healthy donors. Study at large: In a later analysis, the roughly 120 validation repertoires were reported to have used the same platform as the approximately 700 first-cohort repertoires. Study findings and constraints: The tendency of first-cohort TCR clusters to co-occur in the approximately 110 validation repertoires was the finding of a later analysis. According to the study, 160 or so TCR beta chains were cytomegalovirus-associated.

Donors came from a validation cohort of over a hundred subjects, distinct from the first 666-subject cohort. Profiled with immunoSEQ multiplex PCR; TCRdb holds only in-frame clones, not every one. The sample lists 100,000 to 150,000 clones; around 95% were seen once. Germline CDR1 MDHEN, CDR2 SYDVKM. The CDR3 length is 14 residues. After removal of 5 bases from V and 2 bases from J, the junction contained 6 bases not matched to a gene. Material: PBMCs. The chain has TRBV28 and TRBJ2-7, with TRBD2 identical over 7 bases. The sequence derives from a man younger than 30 in good health and CMV-seronegative. The chain's CDR3 is CASSPRDYTYEQYF. CDR3 bases: TGTGCCAGCAGTCCCCGGGACTATACCTACGAGCAGTACTTC.